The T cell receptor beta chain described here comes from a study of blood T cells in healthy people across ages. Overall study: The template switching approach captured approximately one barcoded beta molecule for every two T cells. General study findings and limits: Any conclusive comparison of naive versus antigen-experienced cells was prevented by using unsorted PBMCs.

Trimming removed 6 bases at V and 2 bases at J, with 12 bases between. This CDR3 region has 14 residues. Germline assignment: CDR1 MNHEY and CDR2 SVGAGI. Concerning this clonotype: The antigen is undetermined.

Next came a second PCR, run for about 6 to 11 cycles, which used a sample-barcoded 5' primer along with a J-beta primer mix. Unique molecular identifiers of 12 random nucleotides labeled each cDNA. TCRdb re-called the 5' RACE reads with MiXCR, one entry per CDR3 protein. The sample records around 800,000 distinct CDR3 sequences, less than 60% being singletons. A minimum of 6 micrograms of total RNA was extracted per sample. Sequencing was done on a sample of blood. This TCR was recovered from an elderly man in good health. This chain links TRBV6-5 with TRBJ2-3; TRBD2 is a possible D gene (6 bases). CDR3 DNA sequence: TGTGCCAGCAGGCCCGGGACTTACACAGATACGCAGTATTTT. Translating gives CASRPGTYTDTQYF.